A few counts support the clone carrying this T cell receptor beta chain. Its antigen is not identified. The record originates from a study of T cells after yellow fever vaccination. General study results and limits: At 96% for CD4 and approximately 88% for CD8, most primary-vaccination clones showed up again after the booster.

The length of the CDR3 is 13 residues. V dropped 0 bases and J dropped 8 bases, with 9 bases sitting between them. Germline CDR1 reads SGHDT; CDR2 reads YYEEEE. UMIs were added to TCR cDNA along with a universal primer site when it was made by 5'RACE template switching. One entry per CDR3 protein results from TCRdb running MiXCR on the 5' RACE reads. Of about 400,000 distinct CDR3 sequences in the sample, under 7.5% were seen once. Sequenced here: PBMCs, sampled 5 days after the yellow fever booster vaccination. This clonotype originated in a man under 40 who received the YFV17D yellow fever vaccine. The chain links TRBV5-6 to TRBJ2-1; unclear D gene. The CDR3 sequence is CASSLVLADEQFF. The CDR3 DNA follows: TGTGCCAGCAGCTTGGTTTTGGCGGATGAGCAGTTCTTC.